These 28 T cell receptor beta chains were sequenced from one sample in a study of memory CD4+ T cells and cytomegalovirus serostatus. The sort gate was single viable CD3+CD4+CD8-CD45RO+ cells for memory CD4+ T cells. This table comes from immunoSEQ multiplex PCR, and its TCRdb copy is limited to in-frame clones, with some not included. The sample yields around 30,000 clones, roughly 80% seen once. Sample: memory CD4+ T cells from blood. These receptors originate from an adult in good health and CMV-seronegative. Some clones in this sample may be carry-over from other donors' samples.

J is TRBJ2-2 and V is TRBV5-3, with D maybe TRBD1 (5 bases). TRBV5-3 falls under the ORF class, with uncertain function. V lost 0 bases, J lost 4 bases, and 13 bases lay in between. The length of the CDR3 is 16 residues. CDR3 residues: CARSLGRVSFTGELFF. The CDR3 DNA is TGTGCCAGAAGCTTGGGCAGGGTGAGTTTCACCGGGGAGCTGTTTTTT.

V usage is TRBV7-6 and J usage is TRBJ1-5; 9 bases are a match to TRBD1. Germline lookup yields CDR1 SGHVS and CDR2 FNYEAQ. The V gene end was trimmed by 1 base and the J gene end by 7 bases; junction bases not matched to a gene: 5. The CDR3 length is 15 residues. The chain's CDR3 is CASSLEGTGTQPQHF. CDR3 nucleotide sequence: TGTGCCAGCAGCTTAGAGGGGACAGGGACCCAGCCCCAGCATTTT.

The chain combines TRBV7-9 with TRBJ1-3; possibly TRBD1 for D (5 bases). The CDR3 contains 11 residues. Germline CDR1 SEHNR, CDR2 FQNEAQ (reference sequence). Trimming cost V 0 bases and J 11 bases, with 5 bases left between them. The CDR3 sequence: CASSLAGAIYF. DNA for the CDR3: TGTGCCAGCAGCTTAGCGGGGGCCATATATTTT.

The V gene is TRBV6-1, the J gene TRBJ1-2; D is perhaps TRBD1 (5 bases). The V gene lost 0 bases and the J gene lost 4 bases, with 9 bases spanning the gap. CDR3 length: 14 residues. Germline loops: CDR1 MNHNS, CDR2 SASEGT. The CDR3 loop is CASSEASGPYGYTF. Here the CDR3 DNA reads TGTGCCAGCAGTGAAGCGTCAGGGCCCTATGGCTACACCTTC.

Only one count was recorded for this clone. The chain joins TRBV2 to TRBJ1-1; D not certain. Trimming took off 6 bases at V and 5 bases at J, with 22 bases between the two ends. Germline CDR1 and CDR2: SNHLY and FYNNEI. The CDR3 runs to 16 residues. CDR3 in amino acids: CASSHGWPKEGTEAFF. The CDR3 DNA reads as TGTGCCAGCAGCCACGGTTGGCCAAAAGAAGGAACTGAAGCTTTCTTT.

The CDR3 loop reads CASTRDSTSYEQYF. In DNA, the CDR3 is TGTGCCAGCACCCGGGACAGCACGTCCTACGAGCAGTACTTC. The chain combines TRBV9 with TRBJ2-7; 7 nucleotides line up with TRBD1. Germline CDR1 and CDR2: SGDLS and YYNGEE. The CDR3 has 14 amino acids. V lost 6 bases and J lost 1; bases outside the gene matches: 7.

This sequence joins TRBV30 and TRBJ2-3, with 11 bases matching TRBD2. The germline V gene encodes CDR1 GTSNPN and CDR2 SVGIG (reference sequence). The CDR3 consists of 15 residues. With 3 bases clipped from V and 2 bases from J, the junction kept 4 bases outside the gene matches. The CDR3 DNA sequence: TGTGCCTGGAGGGGACTAGCGGATAACACAGATACGCAGTATTTT. It is translated as CAWRGLADNTDTQYF.

The V call is TRBV11-1, the J call TRBJ1-2; 7 bases are shared with TRBD1. V gave up 5 bases and J gave up 6 bases; unmatched junction bases: 6. CDR1 and CDR2 from the germline V gene are SGHAT and FQDESV (reference sequence). The CDR3 runs to 13 residues. The CDR3 protein is CASSLGQGDGYTF. The CDR3 nucleotides read TGTGCCAGCAGCCTGGGGCAGGGGGATGGCTACACCTTC. Combining the CDR3 with reference TRBV11-1 and TRBJ1-2 gives the whole variable domain EAEVAQSPRYKITEKSQAVAFWCDPISGHATLYWYRQILGQGPELLVQFQDESVVDDSQLPKDRFSAERLKGVDSTLKIQPAELGDSAMYLCASSLGQGDGYTFGSGTRLTVV.

The rearrangement joins TRBV2 to TRBJ1-1; the D gene is possibly TRBD1 (6 bases). The CDR3 totals 14 residues. Trimming removed 11 bases from V and 3 bases from J, with 19 bases in between. Germline assignment: CDR1 SNHLY and CDR2 FYNNEI. The CDR3 DNA sequence: TGTGCCCAGCAGGTTCAGGGGAGGCACACTGAAGCTTTCTTT. Translated, it gives CAQQVQGRHTEAFF.

The V and J genes are TRBV28 and TRBJ1-1; 8 bases align to TRBD1. The CDR3 covers 16 residues. The J segment lost 6 bases and the V segment lost 6 bases, leaving 15 bases of the junction unmatched. Germline V gene data show CDR1 as MDHEN and CDR2 as SYDVKM. CDR3 in amino acids: CASSPRLGQGEAEAFF. The CDR3 coding sequence is TGTGCCAGCAGCCCACGCTTAGGACAGGGCGAGGCTGAAGCTTTCTTT.

The CDR3 region is CASRTRGGSTYEQYF. CDR3 DNA sequence: TGTGCCAGCAGGACGCGGGGGGGCTCTACCTACGAGCAGTACTTC. V is TRBV27 and J is TRBJ2-7; 9 positions agree with TRBD2. The length of the CDR3 is 15 residues. From germline, CDR1 is MNHEY and CDR2 SMNVEV (reference sequence). The J segment lost 2 bases and the V segment lost 6 bases, leaving 8 bases of the junction unmatched.

A note on this clone: A read error may produce the germline difference seen at one junction end. Other DNA sequences from this sample encode an identical CDR3 as well. The chain recombines TRBV2 with TRBJ1-1; D may be TRBD1 (5 bases). This CDR3 is built from 12 residues. Germline values: CDR1 SNHLY, CDR2 FYNNEI. The CDR3 sequence is CASSEGGTEAFF. In nucleotides, the CDR3 is TGTGCCAGCAGTGAAGGGGGCACTGAGGCTTTCTTT. Together with reference TRBV2 and TRBJ1-1, the CDR3 gives the full variable domain: EPEVTQTPSHQVTQMGQEVILRCVPISNHLYFYWYRQILGQKVEFLVSFYNNEISEKSEIFDDQFSVERPDGSNFTLKIRSTKLEDSAMYFCASSEGGTEAFFGQGTRLTVV.

The chain employs TRBV7-9 and TRBJ1-2; 7 nucleotides agree with TRBD1. Germline V gives CDR1 SEHNR, CDR2 FQNEAQ (reference sequence). V dropped 4 bases and J dropped 8; count of bases not matched to a gene: 7. The CDR3 spans 13 residues. The CDR3 here is CASSSRQGGGYTF. The CDR3 bases are TGTGCCAGCAGCTCACGACAGGGCGGAGGCTACACCTTC.

The chain couples TRBV5-1 to TRBJ1-3, with D maybe TRBD1 (6 bases). CDR1 SGHRS and CDR2 YFSETQ come from the germline V gene. Deletions cut 0 bases from V and 4 bases from J, with 11 bases between. The CDR3 has 15 residues. This CDR3 is CASSLASGAGNTIYF. CDR3 nucleotide sequence: TGCGCCAGCAGCTTGGCGTCAGGGGCCGGAAACACCATATATTTT.

The chain carries TRBV5-4 and TRBJ2-3; 8 nucleotides line up with TRBD2. Germline CDR1 and CDR2: SGHNT and YYREEE (reference sequence). The CDR3 extends over 15 amino acids. V shed 0 bases and J 1 base; nucleotides not matched to a gene: 1. CDR3 sequence reads: CASSLVRGGTDTQYF. The CDR3 bases are TGTGCCAGCAGCTTGGTGCGGGGGGGCACAGATACGCAGTATTTT.

The rearrangement uses TRBV18 and TRBJ2-1, with D possibly matching TRBD2 (6 bases). Trimming pared 3 bases from V and 7 bases from J, leaving 10 bases between. This CDR3 is 13 amino acids long. From germline, CDR1 is KGHSH and CDR2 LQKENI. Written as DNA, the CDR3 is TGTGCCAGCTCACCGGATAGCGGTAATGAGCAGTTCTTC. It translates to CASSPDSGNEQFF.

The rearrangement links TRBV7-9 to TRBJ2-7; no clear D. The CDR3 runs to 14 residues. Trimming pared 4 bases from V and 6 bases from J, leaving 16 bases between. The germline gives CDR1 SEHNR, CDR2 FQNEAQ (reference sequence). This CDR3 is CASSSVRSTGEQYF. The CDR3 DNA follows: TGTGCCAGCAGCTCAGTGCGGTCTACCGGCGAGCAGTACTTC. The full variable domain, rest sourced from reference TRBV7-9 and TRBJ2-7, is DTGVSQNPRHKITKRGQNVTFRCDPISEHNRLYWYRQTLGQGPEFLTYFQNEAQLEKSRLLSDRFSAERPKGSFSTLEIQRTEQGDSAMYLCASSSVRSTGEQYFGPGTRLTVT.

V usage is TRBV11-2 and J usage is TRBJ2-1, with D hard to call. V was shortened by 0 bases and J by 9 bases, with 9 bases between the two germline ends. Looked up from germline, CDR1 is SGHAT and CDR2 is FQNNGV. The CDR3 is 13 residues long. CDR3 DNA sequence: TGTGCCAGCAGCTTAGATCATGGTACTGAGCAGTTCTTC. This encodes CASSLDHGTEQFF.

The chain recombines TRBV29-1 with TRBJ1-2, with 10 bases matching TRBD1. This CDR3 spans 15 amino acids. Germline V lookup: CDR1 SQVTM, CDR2 ANQGSEA. V was clipped by 6 bases and J by 2 bases; unmatched bases: 9. CDR3 sequence reads: CSVFIRDRGNYGYTF. The CDR3 DNA sequence: TGCAGCGTATTTATCCGGGACAGGGGCAACTATGGCTACACCTTC.

The chain links TRBV5-4 to TRBJ2-4; TRBD1 agrees at 11 bases. From germline, CDR1 is SGHNT and CDR2 YYREEE (reference sequence). The CDR3 runs 14 residues. The V segment lost 4 bases and the J segment 7 bases; nucleotides outside the gene matches: 4. The CDR3 region has the DNA TGTGCCAGCAGCGACGGACAGGGGGCGAACATTCAGTACTTC. This codes for CASSDGQGANIQYF.

This rearrangement joins TRBV11-3 to TRBJ1-2; 7 nucleotides match TRBD1. The CDR3 extends over 17 amino acids. Germline V gives CDR1 SGHNT, CDR2 YENEEA. V was pared by 0 bases and J by 5 bases, with 12 bases of the junction left unmatched. The CDR3 region is CASSLDSTRQGVYGYTF. For the CDR3, the DNA is TGTGCCAGCAGCTTAGATTCCACCCGACAGGGAGTGTATGGCTACACCTTC.

This clone has more than one count but fewer than ten. The CDR3 is CASSQDLGSQSGNTIYF. CDR3 bases: TGTGCCAGCAGCCAAGATCTAGGCAGCCAGTCTGGAAACACCATATATTTT. The gene calls are TRBV4-2 and TRBJ1-3; no firm D call. Trimming stripped 0 bases from V and 1 base from J, with 13 bases between. In germline, CDR1 is LGHNA, CDR2 YNFKEQ. CDR3 length: 17 residues.

This chain links TRBV7-9 with TRBJ1-1; 10 positions agree with TRBD1. Germline V gene sequence: CDR1 SEHNR, CDR2 FQNEAQ (reference sequence). Losses at the gene ends were 5 bases for V and 0 bases for J; bases not matched to a gene: 3. The CDR3 has 15 residues. CDR3 nucleotides: TGTGCCAGCAGCCCCGGGACAGGGGTGAACACTGAAGCTTTCTTT. Translated, it gives CASSPGTGVNTEAFF.

In this sample, this clone turned up once. This chain uses TRBV19 with TRBJ1-1; D is ambiguous. This CDR3 spans 13 amino acids. Germline V gene lookup returns CDR1 LNHDA and CDR2 SQIVND (reference sequence). Trimming removed 7 bases from V and 1 base from J, with 10 bases in between. CDR3 in amino acids: CASNLNRNTEAFF. In DNA, the CDR3 is TGTGCCAGTAATTTGAACAGGAACACTGAAGCTTTCTTT.

CDR3 residues: CASSSTGYYGYTF. CDR3 bases: TGTGCCAGCAGTTCGACAGGTTACTATGGCTACACCTTC. This rearrangement joins TRBV6-5 to TRBJ1-2, with D possibly matching TRBD1 (6 bases). Germline CDR1 is MNHEY and CDR2 is SVGAGI. V was clipped by 4 bases and J by 3 bases, with 9 bases between them. The CDR3 is made up of 13 amino acids.

The rearrangement joins TRBV10-2 to TRBJ2-7; D is perhaps TRBD2 (6 bases). Trimming pared 7 bases from V and 2 bases from J, leaving 12 bases between. CDR1 WSHSY and CDR2 SAAADI come from the germline V gene. The CDR3 has 13 residues. The CDR3 DNA reads as TGCGCCAGCACCCCTAGCGTTGCCTACGAGCAGTACTTC. Its translation: CASTPSVAYEQYF.

The chain has TRBV7-3 and TRBJ1-1; D gene ambiguous. This CDR3 comprises 15 residues. V lost 1 base, J lost 0 bases, and 9 bases lay in between. Germline V CDR1 and CDR2: SGHTA, FQGTGA. CDR3 protein: CASSLNGPMNTEAFF. The CDR3 DNA follows: TGTGCCAGCAGCTTAAATGGACCTATGAACACTGAAGCTTTCTTT. The full variable domain, in which reference TRBV7-3 and TRBJ1-1 provide the parts outside the CDR3, is GAGVSQTPSNKVTEKGKYVELRCDPISGHTALYWYRQSLGQGPEFLIYFQGTGAADDSGLPNDRFFAVRPEGSVSTLKIQRTERGDSAVYLCASSLNGPMNTEAFFGQGTRLTVV.

This clone was observed a handful of times. CDR3 amino acids: CASSEQGRRKTQYF. CDR3 nucleotide sequence: TGTGCCAGTAGTGAACAGGGGCGTAGGAAGACCCAGTACTTC. The V and J genes are TRBV19 and TRBJ2-5, with TRBD1 matching over 7 bases. CDR3 size: 14 residues. Trimming took 5 bases from V and 6 from J; bases not matched to a gene: 9. Germline CDR1 LNHDA, CDR2 SQIVND (reference sequence).